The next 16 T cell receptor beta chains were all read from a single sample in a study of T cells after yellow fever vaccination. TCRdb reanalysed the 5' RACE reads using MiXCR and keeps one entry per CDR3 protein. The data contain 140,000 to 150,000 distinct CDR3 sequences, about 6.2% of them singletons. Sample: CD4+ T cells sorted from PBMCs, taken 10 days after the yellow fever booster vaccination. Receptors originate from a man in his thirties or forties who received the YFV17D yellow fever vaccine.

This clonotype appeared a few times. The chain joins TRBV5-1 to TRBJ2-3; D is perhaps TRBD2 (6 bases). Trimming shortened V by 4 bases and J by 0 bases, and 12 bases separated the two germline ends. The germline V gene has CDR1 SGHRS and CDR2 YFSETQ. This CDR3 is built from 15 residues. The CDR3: CASSPGAASTDTQYF. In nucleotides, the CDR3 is TGCGCCAGCAGCCCGGGAGCGGCTAGCACAGATACGCAGTATTTT.

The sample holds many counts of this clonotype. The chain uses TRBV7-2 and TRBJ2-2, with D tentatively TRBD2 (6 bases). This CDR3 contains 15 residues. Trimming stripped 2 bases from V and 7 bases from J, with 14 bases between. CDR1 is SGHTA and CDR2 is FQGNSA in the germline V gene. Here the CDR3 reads CASSLSAGYGGELFF. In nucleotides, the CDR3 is TGTGCCAGCAGCTTAAGTGCGGGGTATGGCGGGGAGCTGTTTTTT.

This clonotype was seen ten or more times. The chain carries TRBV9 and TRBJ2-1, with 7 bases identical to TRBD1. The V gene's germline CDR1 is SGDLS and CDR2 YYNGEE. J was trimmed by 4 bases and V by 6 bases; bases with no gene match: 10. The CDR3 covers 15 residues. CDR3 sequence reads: CASTPSGQVYNEQFF. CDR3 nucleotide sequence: TGTGCCAGCACCCCCTCCGGACAGGTATACAATGAGCAGTTCTTC.

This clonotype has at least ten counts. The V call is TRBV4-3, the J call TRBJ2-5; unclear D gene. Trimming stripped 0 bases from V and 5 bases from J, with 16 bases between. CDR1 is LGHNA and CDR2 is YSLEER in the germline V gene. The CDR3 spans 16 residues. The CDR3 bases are TGCGCCAGCAGCCAAGACCCTTGGAGTAGTACGGAGACCCAGTACTTC. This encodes CASSQDPWSSTETQYF.

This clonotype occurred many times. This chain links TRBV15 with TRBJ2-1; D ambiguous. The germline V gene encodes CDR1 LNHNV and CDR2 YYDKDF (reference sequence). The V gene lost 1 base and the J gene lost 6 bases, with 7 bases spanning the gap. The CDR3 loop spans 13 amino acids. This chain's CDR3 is CATSRGTSNEQFF. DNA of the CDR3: TGTGCCACCAGCAGAGGGACGAGCAATGAGCAGTTCTTC.

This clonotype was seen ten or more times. This chain's CDR3 is CASSLEGQGGYNEQFF. CDR3 nucleotides: TGTGCCAGCAGCTTAGAAGGGCAGGGGGGCTACAATGAGCAGTTCTTC. The V and J genes are TRBV11-2 and TRBJ2-1, with D maybe TRBD1 (7 bases). The CDR3 spans 16 residues. Trimming took off 0 bases at V and 3 bases at J, with 12 bases between the two ends. CDR1 is SGHAT, CDR2 FQNNGV, per germline.

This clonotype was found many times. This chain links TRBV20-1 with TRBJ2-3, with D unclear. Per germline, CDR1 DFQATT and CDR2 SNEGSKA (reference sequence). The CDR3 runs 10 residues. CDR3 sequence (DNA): TGCAGCCCTCGTCGAGATACGCAGTATTTT. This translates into CSPRRDTQYF.

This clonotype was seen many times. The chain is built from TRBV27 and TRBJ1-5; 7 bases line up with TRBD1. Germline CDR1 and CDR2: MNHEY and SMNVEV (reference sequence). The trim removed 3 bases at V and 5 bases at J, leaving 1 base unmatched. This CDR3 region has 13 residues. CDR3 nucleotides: TGTGCCAGCAGTTTCGACAGGGATCAGCCCCAGCATTTT. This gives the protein CASSFDRDQPQHF.

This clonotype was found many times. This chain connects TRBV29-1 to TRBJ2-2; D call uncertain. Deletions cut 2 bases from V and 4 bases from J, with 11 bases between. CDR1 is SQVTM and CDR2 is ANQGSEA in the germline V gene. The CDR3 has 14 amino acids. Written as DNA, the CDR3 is TGCAGCGTTGAAATCCGGCCCAGCACCGGGGAGCTGTTTTTT. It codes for CSVEIRPSTGELFF.

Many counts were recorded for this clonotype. This chain's CDR3 is CSANHLSTDTQYF. The CDR3 nucleotides are TGCAGTGCTAACCACTTAAGCACAGATACGCAGTATTTT. The J gene is TRBJ2-3, the V gene TRBV20-1; D unresolved. Germline-derived CDR1 and CDR2 are DFQATT and SNEGSKA (reference sequence). V gave up 4 bases and J gave up 0 bases, with 8 bases separating them. CDR3 size: 13 residues.

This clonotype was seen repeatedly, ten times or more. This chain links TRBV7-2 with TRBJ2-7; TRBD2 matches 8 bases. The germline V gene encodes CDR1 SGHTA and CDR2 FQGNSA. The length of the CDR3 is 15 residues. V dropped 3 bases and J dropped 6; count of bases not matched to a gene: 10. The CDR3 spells CASSFVSRTSTEQYF. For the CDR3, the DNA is TGTGCCAGCAGCTTCGTCTCTAGGACTAGCACCGAGCAGTACTTC.

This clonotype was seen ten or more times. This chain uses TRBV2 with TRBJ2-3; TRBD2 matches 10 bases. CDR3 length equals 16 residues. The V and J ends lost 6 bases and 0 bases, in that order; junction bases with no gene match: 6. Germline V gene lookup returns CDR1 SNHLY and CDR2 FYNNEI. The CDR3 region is CASRRTSGTSTDTQYF. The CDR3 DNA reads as TGTGCCAGCAGGAGGACTAGCGGAACTAGCACAGATACGCAGTATTTT.

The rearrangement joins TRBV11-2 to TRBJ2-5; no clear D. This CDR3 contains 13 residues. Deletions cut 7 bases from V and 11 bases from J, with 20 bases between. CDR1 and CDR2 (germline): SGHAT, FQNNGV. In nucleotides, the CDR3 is TGTGCCAGCACGTTCGGGCCGGTATTAAATCAGTACTTC. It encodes CASTFGPVLNQYF.

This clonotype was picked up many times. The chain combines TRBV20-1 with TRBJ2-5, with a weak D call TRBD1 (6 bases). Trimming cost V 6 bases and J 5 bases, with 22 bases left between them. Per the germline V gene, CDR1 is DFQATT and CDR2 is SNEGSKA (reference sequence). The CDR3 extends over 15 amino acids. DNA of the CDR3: TGCAGTGCGCGAGCAGGGGCGCAAATCGGGGAGACCCAGTACTTC. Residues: CSARAGAQIGETQYF.

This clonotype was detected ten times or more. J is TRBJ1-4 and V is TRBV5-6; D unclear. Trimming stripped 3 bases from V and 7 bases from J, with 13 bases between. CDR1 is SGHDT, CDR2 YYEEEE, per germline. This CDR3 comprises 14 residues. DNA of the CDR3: TGTGCCAGCAGCTCCGGCACCTCGAGTGAAAAACTGTTTTTT. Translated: CASSSGTSSEKLFF.

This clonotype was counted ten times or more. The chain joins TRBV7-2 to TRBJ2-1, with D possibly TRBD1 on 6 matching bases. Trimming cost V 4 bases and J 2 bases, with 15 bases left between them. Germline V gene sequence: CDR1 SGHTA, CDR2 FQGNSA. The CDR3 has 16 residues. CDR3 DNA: TGTGCCAGCAGCTCCCCATCAAGGACAGCCTACAATGAGCAGTTCTTC. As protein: CASSSPSRTAYNEQFF. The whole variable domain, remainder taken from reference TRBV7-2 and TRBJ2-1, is GAGVSQSPSNKVTEKGKDVELRCDPISGHTALYWYRQSLGQGLEFLIYFQGNSAPDKSGLPSDRFSAERTGGSVSTLTIQRTQQEDSAVYLCASSSPSRTAYNEQFFGPGTRLTVL.